This entry describes one T cell receptor (beta chain). This sample is drawn from a study of blood T cell repertoires in COVID-19. Generated by immunoSEQ multiplex PCR, the TCRdb table keeps only in-frame clones and is missing some. The sample yields roughly 330,000 clones, roughly 87% seen once. The V gene's germline CDR1 is LGHDT and CDR2 YNNKEL (reference sequence). The CDR3 is 13 residues long. The V gene lost 4 bases and the J gene lost 7 bases, with 11 bases spanning the gap. J is TRBJ1-3 and V is TRBV3-1 (or the pseudogene TRBV3-2), with D unclear. This receptor was identified in a man younger than 45 with COVID-19, enrolled during active disease. The sequencing input was peripheral blood. For the CDR3, the DNA is TGTGCCAGCAGCCTCCCGGCAGGTAACACCATATATTTT. Encoded protein: CASSLPAGNTIYF.